A selection of T cell receptor beta chains follows, all from one sample in a study of T cells in Graves' hyperthyroidism and ophthalmopathy. One entry per CDR3 protein results from TCRdb running MiXCR on the multiplex PCR reads. This sample has some 550,000 distinct CDR3 sequences, with roughly 16% found just once. The material sequenced was blood. These receptor sequences come from a woman aged 40 to 50 with Graves' ophthalmopathy. CDR3s include the opening cysteine and the closing phenylalanine or tryptophan. Each record gives: J gene, V gene, CDR3 protein.

TRBJ1-2,TRBV3-1,CASSRDRAFYGYTF
TRBJ2-1,TRBV3-1,CASSQGTGTGNEQFF
TRBJ2-2,TRBV5-8,CASSLYSGELFF
TRBJ2-2,TRBV6-1,CASRLAGTPGSCFF
TRBJ2-7,TRBV20-1,CSARDPDSYEQYF
TRBJ2-7,TRBV2,CASIRTSSSYEQYF
TRBJ1-2,TRBV28,CASSPRGQLSGYTF
TRBJ2-1,TRBV19,CASSIGLAGGPYNEQFF
TRBJ2-5,TRBV2,CATEGTGGMKTQYF
TRBJ2-7,TRBV6-1,CASRVAQGYYEQYF